The 10 T cell receptor beta chains below come from one sample, sequenced in a study of regulatory T cells in long-lasting Graves disease. Library construction for TCR beta used iRepertoire HTBI primers and Arm-PCR of CDR3 regions. TCRdb reprocessed the multiplex PCR reads via MiXCR and lists one record per CDR3 protein. This sample carries over 300,000 distinct CDR3 sequences, around 19% of them seen once, and the ten largest clones take roughly 29%. The time point was: persistent/refractory GD, antithyroid drugs over 5 years with positive TRAb. PBMCs provided the RNA from which the TCR library was made. The sequencing here drew on peripheral blood mononuclear cells (PBMCs), taken when the disease was refractory, from a patient treated with antithyroid drugs. The origin of the receptors is a female donor with Graves disease.

This clonotype came up many times. The chain links TRBV29-1 to TRBJ2-5; D is unclear. The V gene lost 0 bases and the J gene lost 7 bases, with 21 bases spanning the gap. The CDR3 spans 16 residues. CDR1 is SQVTM, CDR2 ANQGSEA, per germline. The CDR3 protein is CSVEDRYGIGYATQYF. The CDR3 DNA is TGCAGCGTTGAAGATCGGTACGGTATAGGTTACGCGACCCAGTACTTC.

This clonotype was counted ten times or more. V and J are TRBV11-2 and TRBJ2-7, with TRBD1 identical over 7 bases. This CDR3 region has 14 residues. CDR1 is SGHAT, CDR2 FQNNGV, per germline. V dropped 4 bases and J dropped 3; count of bases not matched to a gene: 6. This chain's CDR3 is CASSSGTAFYEQYF. The CDR3 nucleotides are TGTGCCAGCAGCTCCGGGACAGCTTTCTACGAGCAGTACTTC.

This clonotype appeared once. A much larger clone lies a single base off, so this may be a read error. The chain recombines TRBV7-2 with TRBJ1-6, with D possibly being TRBD1 (6 bases). The V end lost 4 bases, the J end lost 4 bases, and 14 bases lay between the germline ends. CDR3 length equals 16 residues. The germline CDR1 and CDR2 sequences are SGHTA and FQGNSA. The CDR3 sequence: CASSSSVGHYNSPLHF. CDR3 bases: TGTGCCAGCAGCTCCTCTGTGGGACATTATAATTCACCCCTCCACTTT.

The chain uses TRBV12-3 or TRBV12-4 and TRBJ2-3; D is ambiguous. V dropped 7 bases and J dropped 5 bases, with 7 bases sitting between them. The CDR3 covers 11 residues. The CDR3 DNA sequence: TGTGCCAGCACCCTTCAAGATACGCAGTATTTT. As protein: CASTLQDTQYF.

The chain employs TRBV11-2 and TRBJ2-2; 7 nucleotides line up with TRBD1. The CDR3 spans 14 residues. V dropped 6 bases and J dropped 8; count of bases not matched to a gene: 9. Germline V lookup: CDR1 SGHAT, CDR2 FQNNGV. This CDR3 reads CASSRRGLAGELFF. CDR3 nucleotides: TGTGCCAGCAGTCGCAGGGGGTTGGCAGGGGAGCTGTTTTTT.

This clonotype appeared many times. The J gene is TRBJ2-7, the V gene TRBV25-1, with 8 bases lining up with TRBD1. The CDR3 consists of 17 residues. V was pared by 4 bases and J by 5 bases, with 16 bases of the junction left unmatched. Germline V gene sequence: CDR1 MGHDK, CDR2 SYGVNS. CDR3 sequence reads: CASSASRSDRAWDEQYF. The CDR3, as DNA: TGTGCCAGCAGTGCCAGCCGATCGGACAGGGCATGGGACGAGCAGTACTTC.

This clonotype showed up many times. J is TRBJ2-7 and V is TRBV11-2; 11 bases agree with TRBD2. Germline V CDR1 and CDR2: SGHAT, FQNNGV. This CDR3 has 15 residues. Trimming took 5 bases from V and 2 from J; bases not matched to a gene: 5. The CDR3 DNA follows: TGTGCCAGCAGCCCCGGGACTAGCGGCACCTACGAGCAGTACTTC. It yields the protein CASSPGTSGTYEQYF.

Remarks on this clonotype: With only one base between it and a far larger clone, this is likely a read error. The chain has TRBV11-2 and TRBJ2-7, with 11 bases that match TRBD2. CDR1 is SGHAT and CDR2 is FQNNGV in the germline V gene. The CDR3 has 15 amino acids. V trimming: 8 bases; J trimming: 5 bases; junction bases outside the gene matches: 11. The CDR3 sequence is CASGPRLAGSDEQYF. The CDR3 DNA sequence: TGTGCCAGCGGGCCACGACTAGCGGGATCGGACGAGCAGTACTTC.

This clonotype has a count of ten or more. This sequence joins TRBV18 and TRBJ1-1; D call uncertain. V lost 2 bases to trimming and J lost 1 base, with 8 bases between them. Germline V gene data show CDR1 as KGHSH and CDR2 as LQKENI. This CDR3 contains 14 residues. In DNA form, the CDR3 reads TGTGCCAGCTCACCAACACAGAAGAACACTGAAGCTTTCTTT. Amino acids: CASSPTQKNTEAFF.

This clonotype was counted between two and nine times. The chain links TRBV6-1 to TRBJ2-5; no reliable D call. The CDR3 has 14 residues. Germline CDR1 MNHNS, CDR2 SASEGT. Between the trimmed V and J ends, which lost 2 bases and 3 bases, there was a span of 10 bases. In DNA form, the CDR3 reads TGTGCCAGCAGTGAACTTGGGGAAGAAGAGACCCAGTACTTC. Residues: CASSELGEEETQYF.